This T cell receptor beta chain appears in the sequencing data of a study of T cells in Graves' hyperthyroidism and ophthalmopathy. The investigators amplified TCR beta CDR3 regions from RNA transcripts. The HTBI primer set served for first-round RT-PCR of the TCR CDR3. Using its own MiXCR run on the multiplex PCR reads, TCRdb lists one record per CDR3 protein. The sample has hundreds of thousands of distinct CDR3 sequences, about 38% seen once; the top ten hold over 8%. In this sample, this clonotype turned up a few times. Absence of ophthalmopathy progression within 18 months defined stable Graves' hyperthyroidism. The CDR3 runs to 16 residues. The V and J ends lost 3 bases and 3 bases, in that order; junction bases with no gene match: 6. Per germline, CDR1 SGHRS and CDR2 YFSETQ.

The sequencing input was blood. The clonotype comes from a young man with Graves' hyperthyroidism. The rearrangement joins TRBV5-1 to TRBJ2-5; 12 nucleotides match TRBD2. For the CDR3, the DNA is TGCGCCAGCAGCTGGGACCCTAGCGGGGGGGAAGAGACCCAGTACTTC. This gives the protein CASSWDPSGGEETQYF.